The 20 T cell receptor delta chains below were found in one sample sequenced in a study of Vδ1+ human thymocytes. Sequences come from RNA converted to cDNA by reverse transcription. CDR3 amplicons came from multiplex PCR with pooled V-gene forward and constant-region reverse primers. TCRdb reapplied CATT to the multiplex PCR reads. Of around 23,000 delta-chain clones listed, nearly 7.5% are singletons. The study, taken as a whole, reports: In the thymus, TRG and TRD repertoires looked highly polyclonal with Gaussian CDR3 lengths.

Their antigens remain unidentified. Specimen: Vdelta1+ gamma-delta thymocytes from the thymus. Subset specified: FACS-sorted CD3+ TCRalphabeta- TCRVdelta1+ TCRVdelta2- thymocytes. These receptors came from a girl in the first two years of life who had congenital heart surgery.

This clone was seen a handful of times. The chain employs TRDV1 and TRDJ1; 11 nucleotides line up with TRDD3. CDR1 TSWWSYY and CDR2 QGS come from the germline V gene. The CDR3 runs to 23 residues. The V segment lost 4 bases and the J segment 1 base; nucleotides outside the gene matches: 26. The CDR3 DNA follows: TGTGCTCTTGGGGGGGTCCTCCCCCCCTTCCTAAGTACTGGGGGATATGGCACCGATAAACTCATCTTT. Protein: CALGGVLPPFLSTGGYGTDKLIF.

This clone was observed a handful of times. This sequence joins TRDV1 and TRDJ1; 8 positions match TRDD3. V lost 6 bases and J lost 0; bases outside the gene matches: 9. This CDR3 has 16 residues. CDR1 TSWWSYY and CDR2 QGS come from the germline V gene. The CDR3 is CALGSWGNAYTDKLIF. The CDR3 DNA reads TGTGCTCTTGGTTCCTGGGGGAACGCGTACACCGATAAACTCATCTTT.

Only a few counts were recorded for this clone. This sequence joins TRDV1 and TRDJ1; 11 bases line up with TRDD3. Per the germline V gene, CDR1 is TSWWSYY and CDR2 is QGS. J gave up 1 base and V 6 bases, and 19 bases lay outside the gene matches. The CDR3 runs 20 residues. Written as DNA, the CDR3 is TGTGCTCTTGGCGTTGGCCCGCTTCGTGGGGGATACGCGCTCACCGATAAACTCATCTTT. This gives the protein CALGVGPLRGGYALTDKLIF.

This sequence joins TRDV2 and TRDJ1, with TRDD3 matching 13 bases. As TCRdb names no J gene, one was assigned here on the basis of a DNA match to germline. This CDR3 is built from 20 residues. Germline trimming cut 5 bases from V and 4 bases from J; bases unmatched to any gene: 21. CDR1 and CDR2 from the germline V gene are GEAIGNYY and EKD. The CDR3 reads CACVIPPLLGDTDPFDKLIF. DNA of the CDR3: TGTGCCTGTGTTATCCCTCCCTTACTGGGGGATACGGACCCCTTCGATAAACTCATCTTT.

V usage is TRDV1 and J usage is TRDJ1; 9 nucleotides align to TRDD2. The CDR3 contains 21 residues. The germline V gene has CDR1 TSWWSYY and CDR2 QGS. V shed 1 base, J shed 8 bases, and the junction held 26 bases outside the gene matches. For the CDR3, the DNA is TGTGCTCTTGGGGAACAATCTTCAAAAGGCCTTCCTACTACTCCCCGACTGAAACTCATCTTT. Its translation is CALGEQSSKGLPTTPRLKLIF.

The J gene was reported as TRDJ1; the V gene went uncalled; the table assigns TRDD3, which was not confirmed against the DNA. The CDR3 spans 21 residues. This chain's CDR3 is CALGPQAAAWGIGFNTDKLIF. For the CDR3, the DNA is TGTGCTCTTGGACCCCAAGCAGCCGCCTGGGGGATAGGGTTCAACACCGATAAACTCATCTTT.

The V gene was left uncalled, and the J gene is TRDJ1; the D call in the table, TRDD3, was not verified against the DNA. The CDR3 spans 19 residues. DNA for the CDR3: TGTGCTCTTGGGTCTCACCTCGGGTTGGGGATACGGGGGACCGATAAACTCATCTTT. It specifies CALGSHLGLGIRGTDKLIF.

This clone was seen more than once but under ten times. The J gene is TRDJ1, the V gene TRDV1, with 12 nucleotides matching TRDD3. V dropped 7 bases and J dropped 3; count of bases not matched to a gene: 3. Germline assignment: CDR1 TSWWSYY and CDR2 QGS. The CDR3 length is 14 residues. The CDR3 DNA reads TGTGCTCTTGTCTGGGGGATACGCTCCGATAAACTCATCTTT. It yields the protein CALVWGIRSDKLIF.

This chain uses TRDV1 with TRDJ1, with TRDD2 as a possible D gene (5 bases). Trimming removed 0 bases from V and 0 bases from J, with 8 bases in between. CDR1 is TSWWSYY, CDR2 QGS, per germline. The CDR3 totals 15 residues. CDR3 region: CALGELPTDTDKLIF. As DNA, the CDR3 is TGTGCTCTTGGGGAACTCCCTACTGACACCGATAAACTCATCTTT.

This clone was observed a few times. The V call is TRDV1, the J call TRDJ1; 11 bases fit TRDD3. V trimming: 1 base; J trimming: 0 bases; junction bases outside the gene matches: 7. In germline, CDR1 is TSWWSYY, CDR2 QGS. The CDR3 runs 18 residues. CDR3 protein: CALGEPDWGISYTDKLIF. The CDR3 DNA sequence: TGTGCTCTTGGGGAACCGGACTGGGGGATATCGTACACCGATAAACTCATCTTT.

V gene TRDV1 combines with J gene TRDJ1, with D possibly TRDD2 on 6 matching bases. Germline V gene data show CDR1 as TSWWSYY and CDR2 as QGS. V lost 5 bases to trimming and J lost 0 bases, with 19 bases between them. This CDR3 region has 17 residues. The CDR3 spells CALGKLPLPQHTDKLIF. For the CDR3, the DNA is TGTGCTCTTGGGAAGCTTCCCCTTCCCCAACACACCGATAAACTCATCTTT.

About this clone: One end of the junction varies from germline; a read error may be responsible. The V call is TRDV1, the J call TRDJ1, with D possibly matching TRDD3 (5 bases). This CDR3 has 18 residues. Germline V gene lookup returns CDR1 TSWWSYY and CDR2 QGS. This chain's CDR3 is CALGATHRGEMGSCKLIF. The CDR3 nucleotides are TGTGCTCTTGGGGCTACCCACCGAGGGGAGATGGGATCGTGTAAACTCATCTTC.

The chain uses TRDV1 and TRDJ1; either TRDD1 or TRDD2 may fit D (5 bases each). The CDR3 extends over 21 amino acids. V was pared by 9 bases and J by 1 base, with 36 bases between. From germline, CDR1 is TSWWSYY and CDR2 QGS. Here the CDR3 DNA reads TGTGCTCTCCTGCCTTCACCGAGTTCCCCCCGATGGCCGATAGTCACCGATAAACTCATCTTT. This sequence encodes CALLPSPSSPRWPIVTDKLIF.

The chain links TRDV1 to TRDJ1; 8 bases are a match to TRDD2. V gave up 3 bases and J gave up 1 base; unmatched junction bases: 16. Germline CDR1 TSWWSYY, CDR2 QGS. The CDR3 spans 19 residues. The CDR3 is CALGDALLPTEWVTDKLIF. As DNA, the CDR3 is TGTGCTCTTGGGGATGCACTTCTTCCTACTGAGTGGGTCACCGATAAACTCATCTTT.

In this sample, this clone turned up a few times. The V gene is TRDV1, the J gene TRDJ1; 12 nucleotides line up with TRDD3. The J segment lost 9 bases and the V segment lost 2 bases, leaving 25 bases of the junction unmatched. Germline V CDR1 and CDR2: TSWWSYY, QGS. The CDR3 consists of 21 residues. CDR3 loop: CALGEGIWLEARPGGYGELIF. The CDR3 bases are TGTGCTCTTGGGGAAGGAATTTGGTTAGAGGCCCGCCCTGGGGGATACGGCGAACTCATCTTT.

The chain employs TRDV1 and TRDJ1; 10 bases fit TRDD3. No J gene was available from TCRdb, and it was assigned here by a germline match of the DNA. Germline trimming cut 0 bases from V and 0 bases from J; bases unmatched to any gene: 13. CDR1 is TSWWSYY, CDR2 QGS, per germline. The CDR3 loop spans 20 amino acids. DNA for the CDR3: TGTGCTCTTGGGGAACTTAGAGTACTGGGGGATGCCCTTTACACCGATAAACTCATCTTT. Protein: CALGELRVLGDALYTDKLIF.

V usage is TRDV1 and J usage is TRDJ1; 7 bases are a match to TRDD3. In germline, CDR1 is TSWWSYY, CDR2 QGS. The CDR3 sequence is 17 residues long. V lost 1 base and J lost 9; bases outside the gene matches: 17. The CDR3 region has the DNA TGTGCTCTTGGGGAACCCCGCTCGGGTCAGGGGATAATGCAACTCATCTTT. It encodes CALGEPRSGQGIMQLIF.

Only a few counts were recorded for this clone. This chain uses TRDV1 with TRDJ1; 12 nucleotides match TRDD3. Trimming took 2 bases from V and 5 from J; bases not matched to a gene: 24. Germline assignment: CDR1 TSWWSYY and CDR2 QGS. The CDR3 sequence is 22 residues long. CDR3: CALGESKPTAYWGILGSDKLIF. The CDR3 DNA follows: TGTGCTCTTGGGGAATCTAAGCCCACTGCGTACTGGGGGATACTCGGGTCGGATAAACTCATCTTT.

This sequence joins TRDV1 and TRDJ1; 12 positions match TRDD3. Matching the DNA to germline supplied the J gene, which TCRdb does not give. Germline V gene data show CDR1 as TSWWSYY and CDR2 as QGS. The ends lost 3 bases at V and 3 bases at J; junction bases unmatched: 11. The CDR3 loop spans 18 amino acids. The CDR3 DNA reads TGTGCTCTTGGGGAGCTACGCTGGGGGATACGATACTCCGATAAACTCATCTTT. Its translation: CALGELRWGIRYSDKLIF.

V usage is TRDV1 and J usage is TRDJ1, with 12 nucleotides matching TRDD3. The length of the CDR3 is 17 residues. The germline V gene encodes CDR1 TSWWSYY and CDR2 QGS. The ends lost 7 bases at V and 0 bases at J; junction bases unmatched: 9. CDR3 in DNA: TGTGCTCTTGTCCACTGGGGGATACAGGCATACACCGATAAACTCATCTTT. This gives the protein CALVHWGIQAYTDKLIF.